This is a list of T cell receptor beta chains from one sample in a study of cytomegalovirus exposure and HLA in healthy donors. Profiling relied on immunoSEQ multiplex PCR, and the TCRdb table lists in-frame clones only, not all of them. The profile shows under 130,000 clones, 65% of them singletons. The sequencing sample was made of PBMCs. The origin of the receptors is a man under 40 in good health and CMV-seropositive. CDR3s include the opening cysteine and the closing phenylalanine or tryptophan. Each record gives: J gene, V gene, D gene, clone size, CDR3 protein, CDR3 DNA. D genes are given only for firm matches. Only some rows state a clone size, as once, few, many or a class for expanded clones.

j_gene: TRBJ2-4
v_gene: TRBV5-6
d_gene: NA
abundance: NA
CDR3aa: CASSSRQLAKNIQYF
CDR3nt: TGTGCCAGCAGCTCCCGACAGTTAGCCAAAAACATTCAGTACTTC

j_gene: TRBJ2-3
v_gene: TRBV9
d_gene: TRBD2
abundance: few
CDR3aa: CASSHEPPGTSGRTDTQYF
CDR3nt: TGTGCCAGCAGCCATGAACCTCCGGGGACTAGCGGGCGCACAGATACGCAGTATTTT

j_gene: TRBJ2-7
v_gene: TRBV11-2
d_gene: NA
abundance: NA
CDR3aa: CASSYRGQNYEQYF
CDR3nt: TGTGCCAGCAGCTACCGAGGGCAGAACTACGAGCAGTACTTC

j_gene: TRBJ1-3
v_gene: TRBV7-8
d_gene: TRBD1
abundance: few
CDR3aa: CASSYRGSGNTIYF
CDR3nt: TGTGCCAGCAGCTACAGGGGATCGGGAAACACCATATATTTT

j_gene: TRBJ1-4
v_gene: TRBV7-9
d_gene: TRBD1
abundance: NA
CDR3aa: CASSSGTGIKLFF
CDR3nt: TGTGCCAGCAGCTCCGGGACAGGTATCAAACTGTTTTTT

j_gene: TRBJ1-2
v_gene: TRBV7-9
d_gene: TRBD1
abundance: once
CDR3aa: CASSLTRDSAYGYTF
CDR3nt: TGTGCCAGCAGCTTAACCCGGGACAGCGCCTATGGCTACACCTTC

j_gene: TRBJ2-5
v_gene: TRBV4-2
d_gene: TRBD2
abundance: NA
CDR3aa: CASSQDVSGEETQYF
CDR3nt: TGTGCCAGCAGCCAAGATGTTAGCGGGGAAGAGACCCAGTACTTC

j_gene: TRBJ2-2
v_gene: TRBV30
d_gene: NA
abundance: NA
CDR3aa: CAWTSVLYTGELFF
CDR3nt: TGTGCCTGGACCTCGGTCCTTTACACCGGGGAGCTGTTTTTT

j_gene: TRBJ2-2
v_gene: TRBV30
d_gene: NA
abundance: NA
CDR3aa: CAWRRGRSDTGELFF
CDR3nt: TGTGCCTGGAGAAGGGGCAGGAGTGACACCGGGGAGCTGTTTTTT

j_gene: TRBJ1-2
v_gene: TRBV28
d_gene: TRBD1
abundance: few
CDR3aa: CASNPQGVRANYGYTF
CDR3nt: TGTGCCAGCAACCCGCAGGGGGTGCGGGCTAACTATGGCTACACCTTC

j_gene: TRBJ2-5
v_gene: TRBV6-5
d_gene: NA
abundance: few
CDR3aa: CASRLPGGGGETQYF
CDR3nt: TGTGCCAGCAGACTACCCGGGGGAGGGGGTGAGACCCAGTACTTC

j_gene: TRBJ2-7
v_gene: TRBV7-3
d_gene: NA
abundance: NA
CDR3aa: CASSPREQYF
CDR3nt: TGTGCCAGCAGCCCCCGCGAGCAGTACTTC

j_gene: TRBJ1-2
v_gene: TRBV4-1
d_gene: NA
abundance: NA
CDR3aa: CASSQDPRGGNYGYTF
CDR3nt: TGCGCCAGCAGCCAGGATCCGAGGGGGGGAAACTATGGCTACACCTTC

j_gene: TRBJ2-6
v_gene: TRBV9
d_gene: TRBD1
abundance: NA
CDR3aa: CASSVGLQGPGSGANVLTF
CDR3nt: TGTGCCAGCAGCGTGGGGTTACAGGGGCCGGGTAGTGGGGCCAACGTCCTGACTTTC

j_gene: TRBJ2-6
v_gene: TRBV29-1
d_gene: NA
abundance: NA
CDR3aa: CSVEGWTGNSGANVLTF
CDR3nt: TGCAGCGTTGAAGGCTGGACGGGGAACTCTGGGGCCAACGTCCTGACTTTC

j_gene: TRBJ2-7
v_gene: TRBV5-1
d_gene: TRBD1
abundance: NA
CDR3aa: CASSSPGQGSEQYF
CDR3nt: TGCGCCAGCAGCTCTCCGGGACAGGGTAGCGAGCAGTACTTC

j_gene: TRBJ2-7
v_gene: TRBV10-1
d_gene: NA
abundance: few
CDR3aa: CASSEQRGTEQYF
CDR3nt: TGCGCCAGCAGCGAGCAAAGGGGAACAGAGCAGTACTTC

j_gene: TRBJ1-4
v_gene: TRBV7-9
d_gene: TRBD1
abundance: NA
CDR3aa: CASSRDSPSLFF
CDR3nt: TGTGCCAGCAGCCGGGACAGCCCATCTCTGTTTTTT

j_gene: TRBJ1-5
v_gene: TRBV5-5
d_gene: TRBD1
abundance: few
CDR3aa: CASSSTGGNQPQHF
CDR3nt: TGTGCCAGCAGCTCCACAGGGGGCAATCAGCCCCAGCATTTT

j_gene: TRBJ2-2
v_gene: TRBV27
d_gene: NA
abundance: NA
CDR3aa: CASSFSTGELFF
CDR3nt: TGTGCCAGCAGTTTCTCTACCGGGGAGCTGTTTTTT

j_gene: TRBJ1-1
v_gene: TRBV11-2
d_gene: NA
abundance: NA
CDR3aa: CASSLAGGTTEAFF
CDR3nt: TGTGCCAGCAGCTTAGCGGGCGGGACGACAGAAGCTTTCTTT

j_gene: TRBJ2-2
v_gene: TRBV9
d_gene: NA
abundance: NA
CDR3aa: CASSVAGGTANTGELFF
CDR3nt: TGTGCCAGCAGCGTAGCGGGCGGGACAGCTAACACCGGGGAGCTGTTTTTT

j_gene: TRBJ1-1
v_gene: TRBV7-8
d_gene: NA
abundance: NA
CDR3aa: CASSLGGGVSTEAFF
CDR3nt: TGTGCCAGCAGCTTAGGGGGGGGAGTAAGCACTGAAGCTTTCTTT

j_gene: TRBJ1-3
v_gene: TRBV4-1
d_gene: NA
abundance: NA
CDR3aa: CASSQDPGRGNTIYF
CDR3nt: TGCGCCAGCAGCCAAGATCCAGGGCGTGGAAACACCATATATTTT

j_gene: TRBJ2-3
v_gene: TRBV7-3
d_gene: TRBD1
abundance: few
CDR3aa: CASSLTAGGTQYF
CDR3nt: TGTGCCAGCAGCTTAACGGCAGGGGGTACGCAGTATTTT

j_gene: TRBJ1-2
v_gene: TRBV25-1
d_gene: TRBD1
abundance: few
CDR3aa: CASSEYGGQGRGYTF
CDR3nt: TGTGCCAGCAGTGAATATGGAGGACAGGGGAGAGGGTACACCTTC

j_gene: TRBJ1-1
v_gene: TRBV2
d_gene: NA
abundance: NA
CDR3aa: CASSEGGGGNTEAFF
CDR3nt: TGTGCCAGCAGTGAAGGGGGAGGGGGGAACACTGAAGCTTTCTTT

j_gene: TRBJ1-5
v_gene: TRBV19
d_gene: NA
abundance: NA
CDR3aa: CASSIPDSSNQPQHF
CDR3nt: TGTGCCAGTAGTATACCTGATAGTTCCAATCAGCCCCAGCATTTT

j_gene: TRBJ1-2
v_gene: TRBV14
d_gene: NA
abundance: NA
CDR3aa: CASSQDRRSYTF
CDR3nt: TGTGCCAGCAGCCAAGATAGGAGGAGCTACACCTTC

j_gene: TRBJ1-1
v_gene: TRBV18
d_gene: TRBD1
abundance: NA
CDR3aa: CASSLTGGNTEAFF
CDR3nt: TGTGCCAGCTCACTAACAGGGGGGAACACTGAAGCTTTCTTT

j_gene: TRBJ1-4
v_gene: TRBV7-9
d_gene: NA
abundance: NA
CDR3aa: CATQRRDEKLFF
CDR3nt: TGTGCCACCCAAAGGAGGGACGAAAAACTGTTTTTT

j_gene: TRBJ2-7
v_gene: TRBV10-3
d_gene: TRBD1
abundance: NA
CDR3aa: CAISESVWDRDSYEQYF
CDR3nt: TGTGCCATCAGTGAGTCGGTGTGGGACAGGGACTCCTACGAGCAGTACTTC

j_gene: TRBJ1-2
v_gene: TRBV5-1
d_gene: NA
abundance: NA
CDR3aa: CASSFQGPWDGYTF
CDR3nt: TGCGCCAGCAGCTTTCAGGGGCCGTGGGATGGCTACACCTTC

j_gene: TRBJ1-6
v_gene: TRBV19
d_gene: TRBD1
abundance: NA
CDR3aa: CASRDRDYNSPLHF
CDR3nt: TGTGCCAGCAGAGACAGGGACTATAATTCACCCCTCCACTTT

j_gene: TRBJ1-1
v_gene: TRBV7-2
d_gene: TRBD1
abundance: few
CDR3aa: CASSPRPPTGWNTEAFF
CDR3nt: TGTGCCAGCAGCCCCCGTCCCCCGACAGGGTGGAACACTGAAGCTTTCTTT

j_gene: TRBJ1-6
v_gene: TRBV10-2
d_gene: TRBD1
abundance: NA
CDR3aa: CASRDDRESSYNSPLHF
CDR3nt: TGCGCCAGCAGGGACGACAGGGAGAGCTCCTATAATTCACCCCTCCACTTT

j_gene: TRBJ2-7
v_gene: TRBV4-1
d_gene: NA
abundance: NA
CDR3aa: CASSSFMGSSYEQYF
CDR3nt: TGCGCCAGCAGCTCCTTTATGGGGAGCTCCTACGAGCAGTACTTC

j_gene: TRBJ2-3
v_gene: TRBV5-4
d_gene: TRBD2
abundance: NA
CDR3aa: CASSFLAGGPDTQYF
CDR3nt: TGTGCCAGCAGCTTTCTAGCGGGGGGGCCGGATACGCAGTATTTT

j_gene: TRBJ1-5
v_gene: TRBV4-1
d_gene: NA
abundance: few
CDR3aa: CASSQVPRYSGNQPQHF
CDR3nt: TGCGCCAGCAGCCAAGTCCCCCGCTATAGCGGCAATCAGCCCCAGCATTTT

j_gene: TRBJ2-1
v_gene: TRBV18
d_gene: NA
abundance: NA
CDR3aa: CASSPGEAATYNEQFF
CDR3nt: TGTGCCAGCTCACCTGGGGAAGCGGCTACCTACAATGAGCAGTTCTTC

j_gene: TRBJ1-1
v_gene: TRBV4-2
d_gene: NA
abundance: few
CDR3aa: CASSRETSLEAFF
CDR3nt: TGTGCCAGCAGTAGAGAAACCTCCTTGGAAGCTTTCTTT

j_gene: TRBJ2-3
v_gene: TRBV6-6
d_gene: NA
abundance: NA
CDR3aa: CASSYRETDTQYF
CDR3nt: TGTGCCAGCAGTTATCGGGAGACAGATACGCAGTATTTT

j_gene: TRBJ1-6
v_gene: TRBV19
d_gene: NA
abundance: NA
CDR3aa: CASSRTDQNSPLHF
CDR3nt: TGTGCCAGTAGCCGTACAGATCAGAATTCACCCCTCCACTTT

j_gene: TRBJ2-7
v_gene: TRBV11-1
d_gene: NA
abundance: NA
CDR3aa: CASSHGSGSYEQYF
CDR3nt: TGTGCCAGCAGCCACGGGTCGGGCTCCTACGAGCAGTACTTC

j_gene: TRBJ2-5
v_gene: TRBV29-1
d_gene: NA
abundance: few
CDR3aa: CSVSPGQETQYF
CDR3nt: TGCAGCGTTTCCCCGGGGCAAGAGACCCAGTACTTC

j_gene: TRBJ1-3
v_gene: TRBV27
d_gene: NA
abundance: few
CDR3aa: CASSLRGTSSSSGNTIYF
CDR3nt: TGTGCCAGCAGTTTACGAGGCACCTCGTCGAGCTCTGGAAACACCATATATTTT